This entry lists 6 T cell receptor beta chains sequenced from one sample in a study of blood T cell repertoires in COVID-19. The protocol was immunoSEQ multiplex PCR, while the TCRdb copy is restricted to in-frame clones and leaves out a portion. The sample holds about 120,000 clones, 80% to 90% seen once. Sequencing input: peripheral blood. All receptors derive from a man in his forties with acute or convalescent COVID-19.

The count of this clone is one. Because it lacks the conserved phenylalanine or tryptophan at the end, this CDR3 is likely a read error. The limits of the CDR3 on the DNA are not certain, so only TCRdb's listed CDR3 is given. The J gene is TRBJ1-5, the V gene TRBV20-1; the table's D call TRBD1 went unverified against the DNA. Per germline, CDR1 DFQATT and CDR2 SNEGSKA (reference sequence). The CDR3 has 10 amino acids, counting both end residues. Here the CDR3 reads CSVRTGTGNG.

This chain joins TRBV7-3 and TRBJ2-1; 7 bases are shared with TRBD1. Per germline, CDR1 SGHTA and CDR2 FQGTGA. Unmatched junction bases numbered 2, after V lost 3 bases and J lost 6 bases. CDR3 length equals 13 residues. The CDR3 sequence is CASSFDRANEQFF. In nucleotides, the CDR3 is TGTGCCAGCAGCTTCGACAGGGCCAATGAGCAGTTCTTC.

This chain links TRBV5-6 with TRBJ2-7; TRBD1 might be the D (6 bases). This CDR3 is built from 13 residues. Germline V gene sequence: CDR1 SGHDT, CDR2 YYEEEE. The V gene lost 1 base and the J gene lost 5 bases, with 10 bases spanning the gap. CDR3 region: CASSLTRGHEQYF. DNA for the CDR3: TGTGCCAGCAGCTTGACCAGGGGCCACGAGCAGTACTTC.

This rearrangement joins TRBV18 to TRBJ2-7; a possible D gene is TRBD1 (8 bases). The CDR3 totals 15 residues. Germline CDR1 KGHSH, CDR2 LQKENI. V lost 6 bases and J lost 5, with 20 bases in between. The CDR3 loop reads CASSLQGGSRHEQYF. CDR3 in DNA: TGTGCCAGCTCGCTACAGGGGGGGTCGAGACACGAGCAGTACTTC. Supplemented by reference TRBV18 and TRBJ2-7, the full variable domain reads NAGVMQNPRHLVRRRGQEARLRCSPMKGHSHVYWYRQLPEEGLKFMVYLQKENIIDESGMPKERFSAEFPKEGPSILRIQQVVRGDSAAYFCASSLQGGSRHEQYFGPGTRLTVT.

In DNA form, the CDR3 reads TGCGCCAGCAGCCAAGGCGGCGGAATCTCTGGAAACACCATATATTTT. It encodes CASSQGGGISGNTIYF. The rearrangement uses TRBV4-3 and TRBJ1-3; D not certain. The CDR3 runs 16 residues. Looked up from germline, CDR1 is LGHNA and CDR2 is YSLEER. V lost 1 base and J lost 0, with 10 bases in between.

The CDR3: CASSLGARNTEAFF. As DNA, the CDR3 is TGTGCCAGCAGCCTCGGAGCACGGAACACTGAAGCTTTCTTT. The chain joins TRBV7-8 to TRBJ1-1, with D unclear. V was pared by 5 bases and J by 1 base, with 11 bases between. The CDR3 contains 14 residues. CDR1 is SGHVS and CDR2 is FQNEAQ in the germline V gene.